These 7 T cell receptor beta chains came from one sample sequenced in a study of human T cells and chemical hapten exposure. Using its own MiXCR run on the RACE reads, TCRdb lists one record per CDR3 protein. The sample contains about 46,000 distinct CDR3 sequences, around a tenth of which appear only once. Time point defined: pre-sensitization, week 0. Regarding treatment: therapeutic diphenylcyclopropenone sensitization with weekly scalp DPC. The starting material was whole blood, obtained in connection with sensitization to the hapten diphenylcyclopropenone (DPC). These receptors all stem from a woman in her forties with alopecia areata. Some clones in this sample may be carry-over from other donors' samples.

J is TRBJ2-3 and V is TRBV7-6, with a possible D match to TRBD2 (5 bases). CDR1 and CDR2 from the germline V gene are SGHVS and FNYEAQ. The CDR3 has 17 residues. V lost 2 bases and J lost 1, with 16 bases in between. The CDR3: CASSLIRRSGRTDTQYF. The CDR3 DNA is TGTGCCAGCAGCTTAATTCGGAGAAGCGGACGCACAGATACGCAGTATTTT.

The chain employs TRBV28 and TRBJ1-6; no clear D. Looked up from germline, CDR1 is MDHEN and CDR2 is SYDVKM. V gave up 0 bases and J gave up 7 bases, with 13 bases separating them. The CDR3 is made up of 16 amino acids. The CDR3 nucleotides read TGTGCCAGCAGTTTATGGGGGAGGGTGGAGAATTCACCCCTCCACTTT. This encodes CASSLWGRVENSPLHF.

This clonotype was counted ten times or more. The CDR3 nucleotides are TGTGCCAGCAGTTTAACCGGGTCGGATCAAGAGACCCAGTACTTC. Translated: CASSLTGSDQETQYF. V gene TRBV28 combines with J gene TRBJ2-5; D is undetermined. The CDR3 consists of 15 residues. The V end lost 2 bases, the J end lost 2 bases, and 12 bases lay between the germline ends. Germline values: CDR1 MDHEN, CDR2 SYDVKM.

A note on this clonotype: A much larger clone differs by one base, so this may be a read error. This CDR3 fails to terminate in the conserved phenylalanine or tryptophan, so it likely reflects a read error. CDR3 region: CSVGTAEQYY. The DNA for the CDR3 is TGCAGCGTAGGGACGGCCGAGCAGTACTAC. The chain is built from TRBV29-1 and TRBJ2-7; tentatively, D is TRBD1 or TRBD2 (5 bases each). Germline lookup yields CDR1 SQVTM and CDR2 ANQGSEA. The CDR3 contains 10 residues. V was trimmed by 6 bases and J by 6 bases, leaving 9 bases between them.

This clonotype was seen a few times. V and J are TRBV6-6 and TRBJ2-3; 10 nucleotides agree with TRBD2. From germline, CDR1 is MNHNY and CDR2 SVGAGI (reference sequence). The CDR3 has 15 amino acids. V dropped 4 bases and J dropped 6; count of bases not matched to a gene: 7. In DNA, the CDR3 is TGTGCCAGCAGTTCCCAGCGGGGGGGCCCGGATACGCAGTATTTT. Protein product: CASSSQRGGPDTQYF.

This clonotype has ten or more counts. The genes are TRBV6-4 and TRBJ2-1, with TRBD2 matching over 9 bases. The length of the CDR3 is 15 residues. The V and J ends lost 6 bases and 3 bases, in that order; junction bases with no gene match: 6. Germline V gene data show CDR1 as MRHNA and CDR2 as SNTAGT. The DNA of the CDR3 is TGTGCCAGCAGCCCACGAGCGGGGGGCTACAATGAGCAGTTCTTC. Its translation: CASSPRAGGYNEQFF.

This clonotype has a count of ten or more. V and J are TRBV2 and TRBJ1-1; D is uncertain. V was clipped by 6 bases and J by 3 bases, with 2 bases between them. In germline, CDR1 is SNHLY, CDR2 FYNNEI. The CDR3 extends over 10 amino acids. The CDR3 loop reads CASSHTEAFF. The CDR3 region has the DNA TGTGCCAGCAGCCACACTGAAGCTTTCTTT.